This TCR beta chain was obtained from a study of blood T cell repertoires in COVID-19. Looking at the study overall: COVID-19 samples, acute and convalescent, were from the United States, Italy and Spain.

Source study methods: Estimation of nucleated cell counts was performed using reference gene primer amplification. TCRdb's copy holds only in-frame clones and misses some; the assay was immunoSEQ multiplex PCR. The V and J calls and clone size were taken over from that table, and D and trimming were inferred from the DNA. The table has more than 95,000 clones, roughly 85% seen once; the top ten hold under 3%. This clone was counted between two and nine times. The germline V gene encodes CDR1 SGHRS and CDR2 YFSETQ. There are 15 residues in the CDR3. Germline trimming cut 1 base from V and 7 bases from J; bases unmatched to any gene: 3.

The chain couples TRBV5-1 to TRBJ1-6; 9 bases match TRBD1. This TCR came from a man aged 25-45 years with acute or convalescent COVID-19. The sample comprised peripheral blood. The CDR3 reads CASSLRTGDNSPLHF. DNA of the CDR3: TGCGCCAGCAGCTTGCGGACAGGGGACAATTCACCCCTCCACTTT.